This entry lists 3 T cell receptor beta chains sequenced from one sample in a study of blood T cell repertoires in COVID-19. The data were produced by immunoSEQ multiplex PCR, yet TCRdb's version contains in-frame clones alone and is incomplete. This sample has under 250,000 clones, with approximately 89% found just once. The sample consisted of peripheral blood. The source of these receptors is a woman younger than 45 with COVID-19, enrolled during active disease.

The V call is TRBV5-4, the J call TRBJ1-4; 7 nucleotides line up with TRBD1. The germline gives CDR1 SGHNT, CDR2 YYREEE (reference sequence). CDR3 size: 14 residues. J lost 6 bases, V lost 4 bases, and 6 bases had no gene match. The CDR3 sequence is CASSRTGGDEKLFF. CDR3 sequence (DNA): TGTGCCAGCAGCCGGACAGGAGGAGATGAAAAACTGTTTTTT.

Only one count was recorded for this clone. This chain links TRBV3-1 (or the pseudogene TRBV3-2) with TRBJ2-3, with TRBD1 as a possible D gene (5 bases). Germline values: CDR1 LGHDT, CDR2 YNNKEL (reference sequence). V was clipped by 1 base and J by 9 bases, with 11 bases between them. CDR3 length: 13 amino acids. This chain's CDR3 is CASSQVTNRTQYF. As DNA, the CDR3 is TGTGCCAGCAGCCAAGTCACCAACAGGACGCAGTATTTT.

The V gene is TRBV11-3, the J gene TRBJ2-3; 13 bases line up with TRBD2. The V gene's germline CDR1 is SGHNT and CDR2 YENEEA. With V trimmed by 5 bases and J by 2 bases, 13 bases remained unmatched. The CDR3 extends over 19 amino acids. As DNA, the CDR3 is TGTGCCAGCAGCCCTCTTGGGGGGACTAGCGGGACCGTCACAGATACGCAGTATTTT. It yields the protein CASSPLGGTSGTVTDTQYF.